This T cell receptor beta chain was profiled in a study of control samples from healthy donors and cancer patients. This CDR3 contains 16 residues. Trimming cost V 5 bases and J 0 bases, with 14 bases left between them. Germline V gene sequence: CDR1 SGHVS, CDR2 FQNEAQ. TCRdb's copy holds only in-frame clones and misses some; the assay was immunoSEQ multiplex PCR. The table lists 120,000 or so clones, around 90% of them singletons, with more than 8% in the top ten. The chain combines TRBV7-8 with TRBJ1-3; possibly TRBD1 for D (6 bases). The TCR sequence derives from a man between 40 and 49 years old in good health. Specimen: blood. The CDR3 DNA follows: TGTGCCAGCAGCGAACGGGGGCCTGGCTCTGGAAACACCATATATTTT. Protein product: CASSERGPGSGNTIYF.